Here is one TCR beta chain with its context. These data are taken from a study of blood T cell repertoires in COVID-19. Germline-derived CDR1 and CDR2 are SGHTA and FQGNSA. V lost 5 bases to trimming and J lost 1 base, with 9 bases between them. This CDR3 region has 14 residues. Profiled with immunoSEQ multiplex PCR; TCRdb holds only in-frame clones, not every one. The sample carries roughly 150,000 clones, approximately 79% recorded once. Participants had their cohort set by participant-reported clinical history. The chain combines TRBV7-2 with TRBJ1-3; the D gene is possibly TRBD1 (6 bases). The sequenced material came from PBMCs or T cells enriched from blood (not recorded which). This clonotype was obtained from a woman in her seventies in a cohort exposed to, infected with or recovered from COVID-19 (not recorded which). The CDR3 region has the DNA TGTGCCAGCAGCCGGACAGTTTCTGGAAACACCATATATTTT. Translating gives CASSRTVSGNTIYF.